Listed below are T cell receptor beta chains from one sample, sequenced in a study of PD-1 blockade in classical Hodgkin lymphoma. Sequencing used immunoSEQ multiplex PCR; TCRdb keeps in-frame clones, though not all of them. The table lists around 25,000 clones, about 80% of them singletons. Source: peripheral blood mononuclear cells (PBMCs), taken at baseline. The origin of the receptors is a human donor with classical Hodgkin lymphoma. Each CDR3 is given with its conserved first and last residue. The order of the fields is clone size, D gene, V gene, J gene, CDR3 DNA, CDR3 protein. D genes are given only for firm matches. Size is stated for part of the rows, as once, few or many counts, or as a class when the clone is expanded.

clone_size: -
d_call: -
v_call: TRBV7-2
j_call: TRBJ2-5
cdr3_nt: TGTGCCAGCAGCTTAGGTGGCCACTTCCAAGAGACCCAGTACTTC
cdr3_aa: CASSLGGHFQETQYF

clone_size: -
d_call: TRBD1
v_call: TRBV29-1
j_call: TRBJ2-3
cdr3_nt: TGCAGCGTTGAGGGTGGACAGGGCTTTAGCACAGATACGCAGTATTTT
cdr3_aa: CSVEGGQGFSTDTQYF

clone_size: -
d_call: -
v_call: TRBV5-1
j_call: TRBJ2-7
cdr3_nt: TGCGCCAGCAGCTTGGTTGACAGGACCTACGAGCAGTACTTC
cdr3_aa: CASSLVDRTYEQYF

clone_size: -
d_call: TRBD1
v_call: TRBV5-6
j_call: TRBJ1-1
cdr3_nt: TGTGCCAGCAGCTTGGTAGGGACAGGCATGCACACTGAAGCTTTCTTT
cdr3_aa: CASSLVGTGMHTEAFF

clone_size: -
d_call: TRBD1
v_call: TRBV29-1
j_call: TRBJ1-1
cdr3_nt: TGCAGCGTACCGGGACAGCAAAGGATCGGAGCTTTCTTT
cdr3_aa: CSVPGQQRIGAFF

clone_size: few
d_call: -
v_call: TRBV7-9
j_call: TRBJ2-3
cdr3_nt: TGTGCCAGCACCTTCTTCCCTAGCACAGATACGCAGTATTTT
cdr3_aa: CASTFFPSTDTQYF

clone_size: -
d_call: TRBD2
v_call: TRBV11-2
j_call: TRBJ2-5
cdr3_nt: TGTGCCAGCAGCTTAGGGGCTAGCGGGGGGGCCCAAGAGACCCAGTACTTC
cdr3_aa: CASSLGASGGAQETQYF

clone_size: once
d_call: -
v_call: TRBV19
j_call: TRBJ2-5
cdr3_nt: TGTGCCAGTAGTACGGACCGGGAAGAGACCCAGTACTTC
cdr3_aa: CASSTDREETQYF

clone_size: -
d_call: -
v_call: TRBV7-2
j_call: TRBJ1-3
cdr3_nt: TGTGCCAGCAGCCCAAACAGGGTCGGAAACACCATATATTTT
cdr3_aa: CASSPNRVGNTIYF

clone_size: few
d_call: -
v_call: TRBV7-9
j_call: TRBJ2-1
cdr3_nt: TGTGCCAGCAGCGGACCAGGCAGCGCCCACTACAATGAGCAGTTCTTC
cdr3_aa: CASSGPGSAHYNEQFF

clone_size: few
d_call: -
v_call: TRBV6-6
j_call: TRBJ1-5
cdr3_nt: TGTGCCAGCAGTACCCGTTCAGTGAGGCAGCCCCAGCATTTT
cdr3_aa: CASSTRSVRQPQHF

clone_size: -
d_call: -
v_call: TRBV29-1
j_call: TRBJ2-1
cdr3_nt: TGCAGCGTGGGATGGGGGGTCTTC
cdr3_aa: CSVGWGVF

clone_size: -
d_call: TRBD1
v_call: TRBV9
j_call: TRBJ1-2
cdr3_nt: TGTGCCAGCAGCGTAGGGACAGGGACTAACTATGGCTACACCTTC
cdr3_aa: CASSVGTGTNYGYTF

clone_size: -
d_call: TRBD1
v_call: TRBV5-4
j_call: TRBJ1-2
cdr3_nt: TGTGCCAGCAGCTTTGTAACAGGGACAGTTCACTATGGCTACACCTTC
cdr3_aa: CASSFVTGTVHYGYTF

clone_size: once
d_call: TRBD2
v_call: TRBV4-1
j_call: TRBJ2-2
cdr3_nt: TGCGCCAGCAGCCAAGAAGTTGAGCGGGGGGAAAACACCGGGGAGCTGTTTTTT
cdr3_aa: CASSQEVERGENTGELFF

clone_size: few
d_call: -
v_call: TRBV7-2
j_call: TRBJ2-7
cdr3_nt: TGTGCCAGCAGCCAAACTATCTACGAGCAGTACTTC
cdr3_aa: CASSQTIYEQYF

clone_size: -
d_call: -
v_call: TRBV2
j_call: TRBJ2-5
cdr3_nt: TGTGCCAGTCAGATTTTCCAGGGTTCGAAGGAGACCCAGTACTTC
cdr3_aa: CASQIFQGSKETQYF

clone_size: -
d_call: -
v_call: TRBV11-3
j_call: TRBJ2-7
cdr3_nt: TGTGCCAGCAGCTTAACAGGGTACGAGCAGTACTTC
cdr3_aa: CASSLTGYEQYF

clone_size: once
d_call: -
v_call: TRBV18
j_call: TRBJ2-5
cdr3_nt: TGTGCCAGCTCACCTTCAAATCAAGAGACCCAGTACTTC
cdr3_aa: CASSPSNQETQYF

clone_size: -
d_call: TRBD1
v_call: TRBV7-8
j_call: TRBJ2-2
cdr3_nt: TGTGCCAGCAGCTTATTATCCGGGACAGGGGGCCCTATCACCGGGGAGCTGTTTTTT
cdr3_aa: CASSLLSGTGGPITGELFF

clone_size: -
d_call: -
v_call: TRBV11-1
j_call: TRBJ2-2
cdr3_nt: TGTGCCAGCAGCTTAGCAGGGGTCACCGGGGAGCTGTTTTTT
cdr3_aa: CASSLAGVTGELFF

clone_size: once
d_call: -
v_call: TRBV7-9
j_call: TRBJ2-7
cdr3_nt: TGTGCCAGCAGCTTGGGGGCCGAGCAGTACTTC
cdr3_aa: CASSLGAEQYF

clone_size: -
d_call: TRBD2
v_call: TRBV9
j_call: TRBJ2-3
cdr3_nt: TGTGCCAGCAGCGTAGGAACTAGCGGGGACACAGATACGCAGTATTTT
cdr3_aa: CASSVGTSGDTDTQYF

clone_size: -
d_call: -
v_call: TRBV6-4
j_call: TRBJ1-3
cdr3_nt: TGTGCCAGCAGTCCGGGTGGAAACACCATATATTTT
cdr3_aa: CASSPGGNTIYF

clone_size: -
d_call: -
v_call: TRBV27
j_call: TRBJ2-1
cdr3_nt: TGTGCCAGCGGGCGGGCCTCCTACAATGAGCAGTTCTTC
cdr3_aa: CASGRASYNEQFF

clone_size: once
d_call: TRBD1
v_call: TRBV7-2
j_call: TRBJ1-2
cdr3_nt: TGTGCCAGCAGCTTAGGACAGGGGGCCGGCTATGGCTACACCTTC
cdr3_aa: CASSLGQGAGYGYTF

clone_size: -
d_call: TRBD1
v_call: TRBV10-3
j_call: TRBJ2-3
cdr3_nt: TGTGCCACCCGACAGGGGCTCCTCACAGATACGCAGTATTTT
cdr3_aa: CATRQGLLTDTQYF

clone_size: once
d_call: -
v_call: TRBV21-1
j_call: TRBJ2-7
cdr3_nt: TGTGCCAGCAGCAAGGTAGGGGCCGACAGGTCCTCCTACGAGCAGTACTTC
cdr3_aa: CASSKVGADRSSYEQYF

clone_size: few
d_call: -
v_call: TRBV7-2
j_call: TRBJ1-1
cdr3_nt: TGTGCCAGCAGCCCCACAGGGTTTTCGAGCACTGAAGCTTTCTTT
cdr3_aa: CASSPTGFSSTEAFF

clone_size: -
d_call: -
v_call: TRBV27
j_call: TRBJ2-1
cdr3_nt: TGTGCCAGCAGTTCCCAAGGGGGCGCGGGGGTTAATGAGCAGTTCTTC
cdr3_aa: CASSSQGGAGVNEQFF

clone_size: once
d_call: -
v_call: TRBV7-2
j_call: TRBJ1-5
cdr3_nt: TGTGCCAGCAGCCCCAGCGGGAGGAGGGGGGCCCAGCATTTT
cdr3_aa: CASSPSGRRGAQHF

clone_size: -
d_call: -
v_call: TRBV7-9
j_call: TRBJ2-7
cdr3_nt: TGTGCCAGCAGCTCTACGCCTGCCGACAGAACCTACGAGCAGTACTTC
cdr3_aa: CASSSTPADRTYEQYF

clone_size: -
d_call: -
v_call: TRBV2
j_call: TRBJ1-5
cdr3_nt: TGTGCCAGCATGGCGGGGTCCGGGCAGCCCCAGCATTTT
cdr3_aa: CASMAGSGQPQHF

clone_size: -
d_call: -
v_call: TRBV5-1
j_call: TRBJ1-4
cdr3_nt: TGCGCCAGCAGCCGTCTCCCGGGGGGGCGCGAGGAAAAACTGTTTTTT
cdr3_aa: CASSRLPGGREEKLFF

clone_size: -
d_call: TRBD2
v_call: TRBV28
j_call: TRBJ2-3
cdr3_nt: TGTGCCAGCAGAGGACTAGCGGGGGCCCCGGGGCCAGATACGCAGTATTTT
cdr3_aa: CASRGLAGAPGPDTQYF

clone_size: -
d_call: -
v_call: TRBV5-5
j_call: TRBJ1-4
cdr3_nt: TGTGCCAGCAGCTTGGGGTTTAATGAAAAACTGTTTTTT
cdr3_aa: CASSLGFNEKLFF

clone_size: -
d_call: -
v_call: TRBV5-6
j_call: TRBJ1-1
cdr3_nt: TGTGCCAGCAGCTTGGGGGGGCGCAGCACTGAAGCTTTCTTT
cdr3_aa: CASSLGGRSTEAFF

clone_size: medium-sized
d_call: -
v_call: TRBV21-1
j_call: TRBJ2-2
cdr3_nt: TGTGCCAGCCGCAGGTACACCGGGGAGCTGTTTTTT
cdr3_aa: CASRRYTGELFF

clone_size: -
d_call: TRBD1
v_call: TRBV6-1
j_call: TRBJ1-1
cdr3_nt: TGTGCCAGCAGGTCAGACAGGGGACGCACTGAAGCTTTCTTT
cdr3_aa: CASRSDRGRTEAFF

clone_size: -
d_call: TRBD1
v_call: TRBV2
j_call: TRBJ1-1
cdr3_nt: TGTGCCAGCAGACTCGACAGGGACACTGAAGCTTTCTTT
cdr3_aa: CASRLDRDTEAFF

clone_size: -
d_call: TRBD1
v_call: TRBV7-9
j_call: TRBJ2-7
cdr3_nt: TGTGCCAGCAGTTATCCGGGACAGGGGAACGAGCAGTACTTC
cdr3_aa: CASSYPGQGNEQYF

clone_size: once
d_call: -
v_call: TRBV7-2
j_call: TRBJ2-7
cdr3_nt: TGTGCCAGCAGCTTAGTCGGCCGGTCCTACGAGCAGTACTTC
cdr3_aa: CASSLVGRSYEQYF

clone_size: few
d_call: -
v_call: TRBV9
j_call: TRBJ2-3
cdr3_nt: TGTGCCAGCAGGGGTACCGCAGATACGCAGTATTTT
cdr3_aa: CASRGTADTQYF

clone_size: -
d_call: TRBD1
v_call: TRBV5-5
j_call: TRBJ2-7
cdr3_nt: TGTGCCAGCAGCTGGCCAGGGGGCGGCGAGCAGTACTTC
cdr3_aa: CASSWPGGGEQYF

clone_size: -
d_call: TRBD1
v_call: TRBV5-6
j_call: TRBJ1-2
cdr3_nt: TGTGCCAGCAGCTGGGGGGACAGGCTCTATGGCTACACCTTC
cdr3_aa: CASSWGDRLYGYTF

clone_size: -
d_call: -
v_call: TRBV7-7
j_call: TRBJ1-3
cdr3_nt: TGTGCTAGCAGCTTAGCTCCAGGCTCTGGAAACACCATATATTTT
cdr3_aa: CASSLAPGSGNTIYF

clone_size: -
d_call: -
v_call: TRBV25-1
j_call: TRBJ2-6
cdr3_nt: TGTGCCAGCAGTACAGTCGAAACTGGACAAAGTCGGGCCAACGTCCTGACTTTC
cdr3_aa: CASSTVETGQSRANVLTF

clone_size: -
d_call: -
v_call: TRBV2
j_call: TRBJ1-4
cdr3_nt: TGTGCCAGCAGTGTAGATGGAGCAACTAATGAAAAACTGTTTTTT
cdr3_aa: CASSVDGATNEKLFF